This T cell receptor beta chain appears in the sequencing data of a study of early T cells in non-severe SARS-CoV-2 infection. About the research overall: Sequencing targeted bulk RNA from unsorted whole blood, leaving chains unpaired. Study-level results: Matching with VDJdb favored anti-spike CD8 responses (missing private and CD4 specificities).

The library protocol tagged individual cDNA molecules with unique molecular identifiers. TCRdb used MiXCR to reprocess the 5' RACE reads, holding one entry per CDR3 protein. The data contain about 94,000 distinct CDR3 sequences, roughly 13% of them singletons. Looked up from germline, CDR1 is SEHNR and CDR2 is FQNEAQ (reference sequence). The CDR3 covers 16 residues. The J segment lost 4 bases and the V segment lost 5 bases, leaving 13 bases of the junction unmatched. Only a few counts were recorded for this clonotype. Its cognate antigen is unknown. The receptor comes from an adult who was a healthcare worker with PCR-confirmed SARS-CoV-2 infection or an uninfected control (not recorded which). J is TRBJ2-7 and V is TRBV7-9, with 8 positions matching TRBD1. Sample: whole blood. CDR3 sequence (DNA): TGTGCCAGCAGCCTCGCTTCAGGGGGCGGCGGGTACGAGCAGTACTTC. Encoded protein: CASSLASGGGGYEQYF.